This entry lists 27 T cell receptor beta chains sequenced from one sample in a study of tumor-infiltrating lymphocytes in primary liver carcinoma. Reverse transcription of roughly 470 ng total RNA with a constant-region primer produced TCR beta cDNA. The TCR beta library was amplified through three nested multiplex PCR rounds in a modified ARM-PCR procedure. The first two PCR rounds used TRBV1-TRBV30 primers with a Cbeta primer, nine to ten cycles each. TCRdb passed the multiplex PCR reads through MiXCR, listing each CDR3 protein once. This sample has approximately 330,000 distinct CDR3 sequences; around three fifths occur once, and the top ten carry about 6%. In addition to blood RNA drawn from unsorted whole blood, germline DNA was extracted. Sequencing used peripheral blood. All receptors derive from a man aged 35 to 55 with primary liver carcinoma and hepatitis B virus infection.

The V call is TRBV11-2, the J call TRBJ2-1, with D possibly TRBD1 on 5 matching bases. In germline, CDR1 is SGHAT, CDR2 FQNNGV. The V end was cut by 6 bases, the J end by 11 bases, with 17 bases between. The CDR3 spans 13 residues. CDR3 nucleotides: TGTGCCAGCAGTTCACAGGTCTACGATAAGCAGTTCTTC. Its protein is CASSSQVYDKQFF.

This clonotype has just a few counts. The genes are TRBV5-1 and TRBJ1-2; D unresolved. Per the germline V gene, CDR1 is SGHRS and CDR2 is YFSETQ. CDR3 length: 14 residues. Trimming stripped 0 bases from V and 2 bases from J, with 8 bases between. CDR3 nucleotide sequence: TGCGCCAGCAGCTTGGAATCGGCCAACTATGGCTACACCTTC. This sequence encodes CASSLESANYGYTF. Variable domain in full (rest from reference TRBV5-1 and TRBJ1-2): KAGVTQTPRYLIKTRGQQVTLSCSPISGHRSVSWYQQTPGQGLQFLFEYFSETQRNKGNFPGRFSGRQFSNSRSEMNVSTLELGDSALYLCASSLESANYGYTFGSGTRLTVV.

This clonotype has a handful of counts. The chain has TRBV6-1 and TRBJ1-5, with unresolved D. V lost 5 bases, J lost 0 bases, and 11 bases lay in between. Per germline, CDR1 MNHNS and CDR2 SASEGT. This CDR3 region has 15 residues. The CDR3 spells CASSRARDSNQPQHF. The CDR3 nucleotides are TGTGCCAGCAGTCGGGCCAGAGATAGCAATCAGCCCCAGCATTTT.

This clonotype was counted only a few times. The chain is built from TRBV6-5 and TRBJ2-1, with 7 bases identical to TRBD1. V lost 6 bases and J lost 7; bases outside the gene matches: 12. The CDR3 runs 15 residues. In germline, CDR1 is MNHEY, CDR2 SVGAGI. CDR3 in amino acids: CASRTRQGVGNEQFF. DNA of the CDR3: TGTGCCAGCAGAACCAGACAGGGTGTAGGGAATGAGCAGTTCTTC.

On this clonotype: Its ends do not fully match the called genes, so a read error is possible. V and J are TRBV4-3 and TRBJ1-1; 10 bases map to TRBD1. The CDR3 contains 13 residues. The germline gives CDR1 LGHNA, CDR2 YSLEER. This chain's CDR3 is CAGSQDRGQGASF. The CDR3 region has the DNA TGCGCCGGCAGCCAAGACAGGGGGCAGGGAGCTTCCTTT.

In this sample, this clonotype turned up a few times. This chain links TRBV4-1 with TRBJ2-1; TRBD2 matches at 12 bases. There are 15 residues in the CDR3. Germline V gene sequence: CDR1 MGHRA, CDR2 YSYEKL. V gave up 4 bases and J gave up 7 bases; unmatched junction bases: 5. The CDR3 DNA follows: TGCGCCAGCAGCCCAGGACTAGCGGGAAAGAATGAGCAGTTCTTC. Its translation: CASSPGLAGKNEQFF.

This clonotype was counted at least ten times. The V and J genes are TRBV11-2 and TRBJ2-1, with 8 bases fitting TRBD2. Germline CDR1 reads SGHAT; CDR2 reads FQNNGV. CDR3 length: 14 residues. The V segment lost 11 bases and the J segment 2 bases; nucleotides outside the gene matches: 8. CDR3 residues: CASGRAGAYNEQFF. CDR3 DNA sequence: TGTGCCTCCGGGAGAGCGGGAGCCTACAATGAGCAGTTCTTC.

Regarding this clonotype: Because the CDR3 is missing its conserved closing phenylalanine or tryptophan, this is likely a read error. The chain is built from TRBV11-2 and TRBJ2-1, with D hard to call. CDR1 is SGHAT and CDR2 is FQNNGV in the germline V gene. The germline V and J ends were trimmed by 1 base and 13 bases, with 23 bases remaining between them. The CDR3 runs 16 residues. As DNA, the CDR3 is TGTGCCAGCAGCTTAGCCAGACGGAGCCTCTACAATGTTCAGTTCTCC. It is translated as CASSLARRSLYNVQFS.

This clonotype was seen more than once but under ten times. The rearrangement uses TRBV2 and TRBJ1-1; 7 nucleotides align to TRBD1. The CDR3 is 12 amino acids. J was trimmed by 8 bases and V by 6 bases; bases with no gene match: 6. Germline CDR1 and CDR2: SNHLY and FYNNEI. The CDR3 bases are TGTGCCAGCAGATACAGGGGAGCCGAAGCTTTCTTT. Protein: CASRYRGAEAFF.

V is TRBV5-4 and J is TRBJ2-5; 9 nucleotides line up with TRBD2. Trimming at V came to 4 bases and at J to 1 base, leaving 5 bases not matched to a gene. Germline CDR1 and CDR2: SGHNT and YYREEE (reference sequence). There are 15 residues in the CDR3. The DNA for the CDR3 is TGTGCCAGCAGCGGGCTAGCGGGACTCCAAGAGACCCAGTACTTC. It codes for CASSGLAGLQETQYF.

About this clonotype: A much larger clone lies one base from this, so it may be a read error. CDR3 residues: CASSQQGVTSEKLFF. The CDR3 DNA reads TGTGCCAGCAGTCAACAGGGCGTAACTAGTGAAAAACTGTTTTTT. The chain employs TRBV6-1 and TRBJ1-4; tentatively, D is TRBD1 (6 bases). The CDR3 sequence is 15 residues long. Germline V CDR1 and CDR2: MNHNS, SASEGT.

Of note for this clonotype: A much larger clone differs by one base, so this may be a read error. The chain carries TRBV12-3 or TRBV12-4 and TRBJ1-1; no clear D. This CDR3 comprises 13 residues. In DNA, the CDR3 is TGTGCCAGCAGTACGATGGAGAACACTGAAGCTTCCTTT. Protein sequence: CASSTMENTEASF.

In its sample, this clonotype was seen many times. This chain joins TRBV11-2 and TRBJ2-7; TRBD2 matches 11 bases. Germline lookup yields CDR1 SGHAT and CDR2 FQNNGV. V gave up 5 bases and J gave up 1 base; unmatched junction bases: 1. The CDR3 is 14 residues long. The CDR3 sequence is CASSRLAGSYEQYF. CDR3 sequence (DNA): TGTGCCAGCAGCCGACTAGCGGGGTCCTACGAGCAGTACTTC.

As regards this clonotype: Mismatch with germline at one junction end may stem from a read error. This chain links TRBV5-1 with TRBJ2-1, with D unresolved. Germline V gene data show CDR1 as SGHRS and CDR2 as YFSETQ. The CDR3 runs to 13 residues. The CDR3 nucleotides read TGCACCAGCAGCGTACCCAGCTCCGATGAGCAGTTCTTC. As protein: CTSSVPSSDEQFF. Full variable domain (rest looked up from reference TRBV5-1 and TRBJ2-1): KAGVTQTPRYLIKTRGQQVTLSCSPISGHRSVSWYQQTPGQGLQFLFEYFSETQRNKGNFPGRFSGRQFSNSRSEMNVSTLELGDSALYLCTSSVPSSDEQFFGPGTRLTVL.

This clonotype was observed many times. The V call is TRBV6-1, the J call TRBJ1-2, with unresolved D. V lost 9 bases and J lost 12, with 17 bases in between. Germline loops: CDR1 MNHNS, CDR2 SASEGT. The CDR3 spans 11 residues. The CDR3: CASSQNGEHTF. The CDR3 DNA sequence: TGTGCCAGTAGTCAAAACGGGGAGCACACCTTC.

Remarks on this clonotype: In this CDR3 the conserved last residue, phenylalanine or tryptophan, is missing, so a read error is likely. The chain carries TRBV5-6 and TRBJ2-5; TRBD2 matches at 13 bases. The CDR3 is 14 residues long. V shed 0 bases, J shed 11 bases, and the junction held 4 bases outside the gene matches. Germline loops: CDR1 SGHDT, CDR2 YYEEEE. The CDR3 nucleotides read TGTGCCAGCAGCTTGGCACTAGCGGGAGGGCAGCAGTACTCC. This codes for CASSLALAGGQQYS.

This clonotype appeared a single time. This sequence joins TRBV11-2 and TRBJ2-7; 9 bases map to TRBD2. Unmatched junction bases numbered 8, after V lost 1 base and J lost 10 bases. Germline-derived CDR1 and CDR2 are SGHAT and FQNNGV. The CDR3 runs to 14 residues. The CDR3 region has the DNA TGTGCCAGCAGCTTAGGGGGACTAGCATGCGAACAGTACTTC. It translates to CASSLGGLACEQYF.

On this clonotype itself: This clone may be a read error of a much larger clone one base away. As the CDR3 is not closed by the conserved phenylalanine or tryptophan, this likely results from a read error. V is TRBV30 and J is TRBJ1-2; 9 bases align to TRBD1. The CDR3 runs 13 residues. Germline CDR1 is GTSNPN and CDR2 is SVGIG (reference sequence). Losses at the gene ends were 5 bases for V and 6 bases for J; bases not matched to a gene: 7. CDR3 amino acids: CAWWGTGTNGYTL. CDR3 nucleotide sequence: TGTGCCTGGTGGGGGACAGGGACCAATGGCTACACCCTC.

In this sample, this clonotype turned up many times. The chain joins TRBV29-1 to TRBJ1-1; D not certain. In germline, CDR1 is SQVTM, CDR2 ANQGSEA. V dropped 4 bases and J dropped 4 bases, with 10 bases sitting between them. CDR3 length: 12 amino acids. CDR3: CSVGVLGTEAFF. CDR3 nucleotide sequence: TGCAGCGTTGGCGTCTTGGGCACTGAAGCTTTCTTT. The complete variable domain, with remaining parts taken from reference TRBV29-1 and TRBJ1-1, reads SAVISQKPSRDICQRGTSLTIQCQVDSQVTMMFWYRQQPGQSLTLIATANQGSEATYESGFVIDKFPISRPNLTFSTLTVSNMSPEDSSIYLCSVGVLGTEAFFGQGTRLTVV.

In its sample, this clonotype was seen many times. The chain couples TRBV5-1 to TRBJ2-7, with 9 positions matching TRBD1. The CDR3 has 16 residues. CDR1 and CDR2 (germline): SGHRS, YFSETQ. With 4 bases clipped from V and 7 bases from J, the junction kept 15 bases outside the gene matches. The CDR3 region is CASSPDPGQGLMEQYF. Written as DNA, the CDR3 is TGCGCCAGCAGCCCGGATCCGGGACAGGGTCTTATGGAGCAGTACTTC. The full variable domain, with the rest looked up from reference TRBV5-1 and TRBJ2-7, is KAGVTQTPRYLIKTRGQQVTLSCSPISGHRSVSWYQQTPGQGLQFLFEYFSETQRNKGNFPGRFSGRQFSNSRSEMNVSTLELGDSALYLCASSPDPGQGLMEQYFGPGTRLTVT.

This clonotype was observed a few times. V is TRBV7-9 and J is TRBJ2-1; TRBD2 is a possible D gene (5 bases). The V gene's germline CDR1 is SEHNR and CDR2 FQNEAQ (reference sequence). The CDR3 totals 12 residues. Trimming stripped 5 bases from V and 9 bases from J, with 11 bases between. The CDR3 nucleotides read TGTGCCAGCAGCCCCGTAGGAGGTGAGCAGTTCTTC. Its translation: CASSPVGGEQFF.

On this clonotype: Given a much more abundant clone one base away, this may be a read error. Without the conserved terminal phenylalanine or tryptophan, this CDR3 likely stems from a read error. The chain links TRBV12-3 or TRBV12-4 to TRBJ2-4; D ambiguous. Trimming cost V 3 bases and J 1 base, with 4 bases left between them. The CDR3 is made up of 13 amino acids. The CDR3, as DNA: TGTGCCAGCAGTTTGGGGGCCAAAAACATTCAGTACCTC. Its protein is CASSLGAKNIQYL.

The CDR3 region is CASNSPGLVAYEQYF. The CDR3 region has the DNA TGTGCCAGCAACTCTCCGGGACTAGTTGCCTACGAGCAGTACTTC. The chain recombines TRBV11-2 with TRBJ2-7, with TRBD2 identical over 8 bases. CDR3 length: 15 amino acids. V lost 7 bases and J lost 2; bases outside the gene matches: 10. Germline V gene data show CDR1 as SGHAT and CDR2 as FQNNGV.

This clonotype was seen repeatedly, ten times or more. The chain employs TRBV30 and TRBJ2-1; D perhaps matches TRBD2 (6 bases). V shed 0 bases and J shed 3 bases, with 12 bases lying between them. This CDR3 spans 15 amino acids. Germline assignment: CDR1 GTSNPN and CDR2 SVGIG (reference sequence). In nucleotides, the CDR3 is TGTGCCTGGAGTGTGGCGGGACCTTACTACAATGAGCAGTTCTTC. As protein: CAWSVAGPYYNEQFF.

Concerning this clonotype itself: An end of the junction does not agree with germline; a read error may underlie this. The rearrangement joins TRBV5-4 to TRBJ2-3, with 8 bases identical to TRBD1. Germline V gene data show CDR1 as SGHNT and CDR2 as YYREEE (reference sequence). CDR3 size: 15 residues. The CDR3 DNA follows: TGTGCCGGCAGCTCTTTGGGACAGGCTAAAGATACGCAGTATTTT. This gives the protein CAGSSLGQAKDTQYF.

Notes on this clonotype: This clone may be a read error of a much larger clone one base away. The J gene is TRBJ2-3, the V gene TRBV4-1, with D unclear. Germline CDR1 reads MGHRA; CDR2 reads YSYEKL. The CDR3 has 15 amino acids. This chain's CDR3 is CASIQERTFSDTQYF. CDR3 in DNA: TGCGCCAGCATCCAAGAGAGAACCTTTTCGGATACGCAGTATTTT.

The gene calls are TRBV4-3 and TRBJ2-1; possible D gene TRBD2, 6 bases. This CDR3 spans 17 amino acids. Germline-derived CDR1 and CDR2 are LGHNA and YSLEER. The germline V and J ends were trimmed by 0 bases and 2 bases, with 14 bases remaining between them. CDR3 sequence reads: CASSQDVTSRTYNEQFF. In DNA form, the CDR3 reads TGCGCCAGCAGCCAAGATGTCACTAGCAGAACCTACAATGAGCAGTTCTTC.